This entry features one T cell receptor (beta chain) sequence. Germline V gives CDR1 LGHNA, CDR2 YSLEER. The CDR3 length is 14 residues. Trimming took 1 base from V and 6 from J, leaving 10 bases between them. This sample was included in a study of STAT5B mutations in CD4+ large granular lymphocyte leukemia. Sequencing was at survey level. Data came from immunoSEQ multiplex PCR; TCRdb stores just in-frame clones and leaves some out. Among some 32,000 clones listed, roughly 74% were seen once. The sample was CD4+ T cells from blood buffy coats. This receptor was obtained from a human donor in good health. The chain couples TRBV4-3 to TRBJ2-1, with D hard to call. Here the CDR3 DNA reads TGCGCCAGCAGCCAAGGCCGGTATGCCAATGAGCAGTTCTTC. It yields the protein CASSQGRYANEQFF.